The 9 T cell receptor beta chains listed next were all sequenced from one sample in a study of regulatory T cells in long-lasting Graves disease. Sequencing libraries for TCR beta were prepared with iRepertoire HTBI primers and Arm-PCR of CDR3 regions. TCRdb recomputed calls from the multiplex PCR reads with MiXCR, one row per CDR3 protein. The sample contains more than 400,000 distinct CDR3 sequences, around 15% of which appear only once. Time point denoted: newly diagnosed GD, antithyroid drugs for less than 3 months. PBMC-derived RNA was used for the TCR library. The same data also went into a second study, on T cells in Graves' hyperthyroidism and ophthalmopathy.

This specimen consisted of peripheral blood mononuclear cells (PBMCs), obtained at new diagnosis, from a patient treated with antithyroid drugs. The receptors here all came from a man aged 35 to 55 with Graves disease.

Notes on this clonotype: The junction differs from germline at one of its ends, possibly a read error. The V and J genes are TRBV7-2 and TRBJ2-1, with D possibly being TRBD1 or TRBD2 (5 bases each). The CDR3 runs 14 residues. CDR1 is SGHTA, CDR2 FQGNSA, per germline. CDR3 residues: CASNHPPQNRDLSF. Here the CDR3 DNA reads TGTGCCAGCAACCACCCGCCCCAAAACCGGGACCTAAGTTTC.

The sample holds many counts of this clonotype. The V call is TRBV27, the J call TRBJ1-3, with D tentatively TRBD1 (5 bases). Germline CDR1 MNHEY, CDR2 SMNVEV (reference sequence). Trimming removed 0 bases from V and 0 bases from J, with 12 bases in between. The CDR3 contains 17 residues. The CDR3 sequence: CASSLSGVGPSGNTIYF. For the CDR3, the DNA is TGTGCCAGCAGTTTATCGGGGGTTGGGCCCTCTGGAAACACCATATATTTT.

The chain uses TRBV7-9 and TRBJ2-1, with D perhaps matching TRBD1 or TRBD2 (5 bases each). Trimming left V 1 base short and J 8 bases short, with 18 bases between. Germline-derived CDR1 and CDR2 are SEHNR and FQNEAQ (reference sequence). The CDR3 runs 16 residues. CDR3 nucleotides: TGTGCCAGCAGCTTAGGTAGAGGGACCCTTTTGTATGAGCAGTTCTTC. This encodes CASSLGRGTLLYEQFF.

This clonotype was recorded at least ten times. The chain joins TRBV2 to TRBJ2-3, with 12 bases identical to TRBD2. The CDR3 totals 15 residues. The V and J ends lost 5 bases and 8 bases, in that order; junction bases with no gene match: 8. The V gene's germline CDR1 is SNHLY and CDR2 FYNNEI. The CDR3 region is CASSPTSGSYGTQYF. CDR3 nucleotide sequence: TGTGCCAGCAGTCCGACTAGCGGGAGTTATGGTACGCAGTATTTT.

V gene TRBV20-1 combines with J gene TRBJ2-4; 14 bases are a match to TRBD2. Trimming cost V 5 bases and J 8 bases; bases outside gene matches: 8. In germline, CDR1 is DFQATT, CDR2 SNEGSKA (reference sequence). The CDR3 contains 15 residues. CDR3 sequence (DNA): TGCAGTGCTGGGGCCGGGACTAGCGGGAGTTACATTCAGTACTTC. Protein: CSAGAGTSGSYIQYF.

The CDR3 nucleotides are TGTGCCAGCAGAGAAACGGGATCTGTCGAGCAGTTCTTC. This gives the protein CASRETGSVEQFF. The chain recombines TRBV6-2 or TRBV6-3 with TRBJ2-1, with D perhaps TRBD2 (5 bases). The CDR3 length is 13 residues. The V gene's germline CDR1 is MNHEY and CDR2 SVGEGT. With 6 bases removed from V and 10 bases from J, the gap between germline ends came to 16 bases.

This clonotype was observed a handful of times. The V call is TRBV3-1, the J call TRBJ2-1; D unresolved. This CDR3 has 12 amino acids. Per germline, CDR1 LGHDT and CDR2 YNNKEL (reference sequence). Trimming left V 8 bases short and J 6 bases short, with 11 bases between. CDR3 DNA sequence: TGTGCCAGCTCCTCTTCCATCAATGAGCAGTTCTTC. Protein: CASSSSINEQFF.

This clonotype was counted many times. CDR3 protein: CASSLWEGGAGPDTQYF. The CDR3 DNA follows: TGTGCCAGCAGTTTATGGGAGGGGGGTGCGGGACCAGATACGCAGTATTTT. J is TRBJ2-3 and V is TRBV28; D assignment may be TRBD1 or TRBD2 (6 bases each). From germline, CDR1 is MDHEN and CDR2 SYDVKM. This CDR3 region has 17 residues. Trimming took 0 bases from V and 4 from J, leaving 17 bases between them.

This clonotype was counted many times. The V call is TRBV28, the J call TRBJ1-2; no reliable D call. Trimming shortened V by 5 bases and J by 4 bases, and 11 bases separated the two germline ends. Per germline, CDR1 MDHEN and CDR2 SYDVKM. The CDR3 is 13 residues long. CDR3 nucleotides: TGTGCCAGCAGTGGGTCCGGGATCTATGGCTACACCTTC. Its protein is CASSGSGIYGYTF.